The rows below give T cell receptor beta chains drawn from one sample of a study of graft-versus-host responses after intestinal transplantation. Assay used: immunoSEQ multiplex PCR; TCRdb lists only in-frame clones, some missing. The sample has some 150,000 clones, 85% to 95% seen once. Their antigen targets remain unknown. The source was unstimulated CD4+ T cells sorted from spleen or lymph node cells, collected before intestinal transplant. The receptors were gathered from a human donor who received an intestinal transplant. The CDR3 runs from the conserved cysteine through the conserved F or W. A D gene is named only where the DNA matches it firmly. Only part of the rows carry a size: once, few, many, or a class if the clone is expanded.

j_call	v_call	clone_size	cdr3_length	d_call	cdr3_nt	cdr3_aa
TRBJ2-7	TRBV7-8	once	15	TRBD2	TGTGCCAGCAGCTTAGTTGGCGGGAGCTCCTACGAGCAGTACTTC	CASSLVGGSSYEQYF
TRBJ2-7	TRBV10-3	.	15	.	TGTGCCATCAGTGAGTCTTCTTCTAGTAAGAACGAGCAGTACTTC	CAISESSSSKNEQYF
TRBJ2-7	TRBV28	.	15	.	TGTGCCAGCAGTTTATACGCTCCAGGACCCTACGAGCAGTACTTC	CASSLYAPGPYEQYF
TRBJ1-2	TRBV4-3	.	15	.	TGCGCCAGCAGCCGGACCAGGGACACCTACTATGGCTACACCTTC	CASSRTRDTYYGYTF
TRBJ1-2	TRBV30	.	11	.	TGTGCCTGGAGTGTAGGGGGTGGCTACACCTTC	CAWSVGGGYTF
TRBJ1-4	TRBV7-2	.	17	.	TGTGCCAGCAGCTTAGATCCCATAAGGGGTTCTAATGAAAAACTGTTTTTT	CASSLDPIRGSNEKLFF
TRBJ1-2	TRBV18	.	15	.	TGTGCCAGCTCAGGCCGGGACTTCGGGACCTATGGCTACACCTTC	CASSGRDFGTYGYTF
TRBJ2-5	TRBV4-3	few	15	TRBD2	TGCGCCAGCAGCCCCGGGACTAGCGTTAAAGAGACCCAGTACTTC	CASSPGTSVKETQYF
TRBJ1-5	TRBV28	.	17	TRBD1	TGTGCCAGCAGTTCCGGGACAGGGGGCATCGTCAATCAGCCCCAGCATTTT	CASSSGTGGIVNQPQHF
TRBJ1-1	TRBV5-1	few	14	TRBD1	TGCGCCAGCAGCTTCGACAGGGGGAACACTGAAGCTTTCTTT	CASSFDRGNTEAFF
TRBJ1-1	TRBV5-1	.	13	TRBD1	TGCGCCAGCAGCTCCAGGGGGAGGACTGAAGCTTTCTTT	CASSSRGRTEAFF
TRBJ2-3	TRBV7-9	.	14	TRBD1	TGTGCCAGCAGCTACGCCAGGGGGTCAGATACGCAGTATTTT	CASSYARGSDTQYF
TRBJ2-7	TRBV2	.	17	TRBD1	TGTGCCAGCTCTCCCGGGACAGGGGCCATTATCTCCTACGAGCAGTACTTC	CASSPGTGAIISYEQYF
TRBJ1-2	TRBV30	once	13	.	TGTGCCGGCCGGAGACCCGATGGGTATGGCTACACCTTC	CAGRRPDGYGYTF
TRBJ2-7	TRBV7-3	.	13	.	TGTGCCAGCAGCTTACGGCTTTCCTACGAGCAGTACTTC	CASSLRLSYEQYF
TRBJ1-3	TRBV7-9	.	16	.	TGTGCCAGCAGCTCCTCTAGGCCCCTCTCTGGAAACACCATATATTTT	CASSSSRPLSGNTIYF
TRBJ2-7	TRBV7-6	.	15	TRBD2	TGTGCCAGCAGCTTAGTGGCGGGAGGGCCCTACGAGCAGTACTTC	CASSLVAGGPYEQYF
TRBJ2-5	TRBV18	.	15	TRBD2	TGTGCCAGCTCACCCAACGGCGGGAGCAGAGAGACCCAGTACTTC	CASSPNGGSRETQYF
TRBJ2-1	TRBV5-1	.	16	TRBD2	TGCGCCAGCAGCTACCAGCGGGGGAGCTCCTACAATGAGCAGTTCTTC	CASSYQRGSSYNEQFF
TRBJ2-1	TRBV19	.	12	.	TGTGCCAGTAGGCTAGCGAACAATGAGCAGTTCTTC	CASRLANNEQFF
TRBJ1-5	TRBV6-5	once	14	.	TGTGCCAGCAGCTTCTCCAGGGACAATCAGCCCCAGCATTTT	CASSFSRDNQPQHF
TRBJ1-1	TRBV5-5	.	13	.	TGTGCCAGCAGCTTGCTGGGCGGCACTGAAGCTTTCTTT	CASSLLGGTEAFF
TRBJ2-3	TRBV5-1	.	14	.	TGCGCCAGCAGCTTGGAGCGAAGCACAGATACGCAGTATTTT	CASSLERSTDTQYF